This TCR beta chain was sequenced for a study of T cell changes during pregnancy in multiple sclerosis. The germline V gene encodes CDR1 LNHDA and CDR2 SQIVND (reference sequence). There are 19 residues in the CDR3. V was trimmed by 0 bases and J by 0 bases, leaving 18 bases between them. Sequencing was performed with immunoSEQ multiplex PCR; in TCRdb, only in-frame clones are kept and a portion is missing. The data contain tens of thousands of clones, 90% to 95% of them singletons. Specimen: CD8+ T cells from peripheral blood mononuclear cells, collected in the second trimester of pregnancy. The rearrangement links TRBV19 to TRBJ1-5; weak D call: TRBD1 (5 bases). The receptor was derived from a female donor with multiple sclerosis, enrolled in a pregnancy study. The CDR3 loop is CASSIDARDSRYSNQPQHF. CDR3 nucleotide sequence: TGTGCCAGTAGTATAGATGCGCGAGACAGCCGCTATAGCAATCAGCCCCAGCATTTT.